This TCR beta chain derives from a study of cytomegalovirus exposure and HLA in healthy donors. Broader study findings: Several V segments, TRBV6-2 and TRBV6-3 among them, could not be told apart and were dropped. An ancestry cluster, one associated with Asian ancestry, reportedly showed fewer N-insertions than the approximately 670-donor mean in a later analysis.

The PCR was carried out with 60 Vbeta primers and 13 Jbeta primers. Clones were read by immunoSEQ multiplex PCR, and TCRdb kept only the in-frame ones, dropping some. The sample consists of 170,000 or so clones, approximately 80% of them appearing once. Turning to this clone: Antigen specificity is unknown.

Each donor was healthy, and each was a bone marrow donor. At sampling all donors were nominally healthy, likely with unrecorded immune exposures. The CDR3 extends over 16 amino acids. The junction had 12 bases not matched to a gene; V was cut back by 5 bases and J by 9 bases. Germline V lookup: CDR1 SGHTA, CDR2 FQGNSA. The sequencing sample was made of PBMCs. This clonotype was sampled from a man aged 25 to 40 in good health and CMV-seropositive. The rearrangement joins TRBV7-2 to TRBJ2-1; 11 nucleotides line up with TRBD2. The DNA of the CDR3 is TGTGCCAGCAGCCCCCTTATTAGCGGGGGGGCCGGTGAGCAGTTCTTC. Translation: CASSPLISGGAGEQFF.